These 25 T cell receptor beta chains were all obtained from the same sample, sequenced in a study of shared clonotypes between healthy human individuals (dated by TCRdb to the early 2020s). Library creation used the immunoSEQ multiplex PCR assay. Sourced from immuneACCESS, this table was stored by TCRdb with only in-frame sequences that have V and J called. A share of the clones is absent; for the studies checked, an unresolved V gene accounts for under half, and the remainder has no known explanation. Counted in this sample were 450,000 to 550,000 clones; about four fifths of them appeared once. The ten largest clones take up 13% of the sample. Sequenced material: PBMCs. These receptors were taken from a woman aged 40 to 50 in good health. Some clones in this sample may be carry-over from other donors' samples.

The chain recombines TRBV10-3 with TRBJ1-1; perhaps TRBD1 as D (5 bases). CDR1 ENHRY and CDR2 SYGVKD come from the germline V gene. This CDR3 region has 14 residues. V was clipped by 10 bases and J by 1 base, with 16 bases between them. The CDR3 nucleotides are TGTGCCACCTTGACAGCTTCATGGAACACTGAAGCTTTCTTT. This codes for CATLTASWNTEAFF.

The genes are TRBV25-1 and TRBJ1-2, with TRBD1 as a possible D gene (6 bases). The V end was cut by 6 bases, the J end by 8 bases, with 10 bases between. The CDR3 has 11 residues. The germline V gene encodes CDR1 MGHDK and CDR2 SYGVNS. This CDR3 is CASSTGLGYTF. The CDR3 DNA reads as TGTGCCAGCAGCACAGGGTTAGGCTACACCTTC.

V usage is TRBV5-1 and J usage is TRBJ1-1; 11 nucleotides align to TRBD1. CDR1 and CDR2 (germline): SGHRS, YFSETQ. V shed 6 bases and J 0 bases; nucleotides not matched to a gene: 10. The CDR3 runs to 17 residues. The CDR3 loop is CASKRTGGTSVNTEAFF. CDR3 nucleotides: TGCGCCAGCAAACGGACAGGGGGCACATCCGTGAACACTGAAGCTTTCTTT.

This chain uses TRBV4-1 with TRBJ1-2, with no clear D. Germline CDR1 and CDR2: MGHRA and YSYEKL. The length of the CDR3 is 14 residues. Trimming removed 6 bases at V and 8 bases at J, with 19 bases between. The DNA of the CDR3 is TGCGCCAGCAGTCATCACGCCGGGCAAAGCGGCTACACCTTC. It translates to CASSHHAGQSGYTF.

The rearrangement joins TRBV6-5 to TRBJ2-3; D might be TRBD1 (5 bases). The CDR3 has 13 amino acids. CDR1 is MNHEY, CDR2 SVGAGI, per germline. Trimming removed 4 bases from V and 2 bases from J, with 7 bases in between. CDR3 bases: TGTGCCAGCAGTTCGGACACCACAGATACGCAGTATTTT. It specifies CASSSDTTDTQYF.

The CDR3 DNA reads TGTGCCGTAGCAGGGTTTTATGAAGCTTTCTTT. Translating it yields CAVAGFYEAFF. The rearrangement links TRBV10-3 to TRBJ1-1; TRBD1 might be the D (5 bases). CDR3 size: 11 residues. The germline gives CDR1 ENHRY, CDR2 SYGVKD. Trimming took 11 bases from V and 7 from J, leaving 14 bases between them.

This clone was recorded a few times. DNA of the CDR3: TGTGCCAGCAGTTATCGCGGGACTGAAGCTTTCTTT. Residues: CASSYRGTEAFF. The V gene is TRBV27, the J gene TRBJ1-1; D not resolved. Germline values: CDR1 MNHEY, CDR2 SMNVEV (reference sequence). The CDR3 has 12 amino acids. The germline V and J ends were trimmed by 4 bases and 5 bases, with 8 bases remaining between them.

The V and J genes are TRBV30 and TRBJ1-2; D not certain. The CDR3 is 13 amino acids. From germline, CDR1 is GTSNPN and CDR2 SVGIG (reference sequence). Trimming stripped 0 bases from V and 2 bases from J, with 7 bases between. The CDR3: CAWSVRTNYGYTF. The DNA of the CDR3 is TGTGCCTGGAGTGTACGCACCAACTATGGCTACACCTTC.

This rearrangement joins TRBV18 to TRBJ2-1; the match to TRBD2 covers 9 bases. Germline CDR1 reads KGHSH; CDR2 reads LQKENI. The CDR3 runs 14 residues. Trimming cost V 9 bases and J 3 bases; bases outside gene matches: 6. CDR3 in DNA: TGTGCCAGTCGGGAGACTAGCGGCTACAATGAGCAGTTCTTC. Its protein is CASRETSGYNEQFF.

This clone was observed a single time. This chain joins TRBV7-9 and TRBJ2-1; D is ambiguous. The ends were cut back, 0 bases at V and 4 bases at J, with 4 bases in the middle. This CDR3 contains 13 residues. CDR1 and CDR2 (germline): SEHNR, FQNEAQ (reference sequence). The CDR3 DNA reads TGTGCCAGCAGCTTAGCAGTATACAATGAGCAGTTCTTC. This translates into CASSLAVYNEQFF.

The chain couples TRBV27 to TRBJ1-5, with D possibly being TRBD1 (5 bases). This CDR3 comprises 14 residues. The V end lost 6 bases, the J end lost 7 bases, and 16 bases lay between the germline ends. CDR1 is MNHEY and CDR2 is SMNVEV in the germline V gene (reference sequence). The CDR3 DNA follows: TGTGCCAGCAGACCCAGGGCGGAAGGCCAGCCCCAGCATTTT. Translating gives CASRPRAEGQPQHF.

The genes are TRBV15 and TRBJ2-7, with 10 bases aligning to TRBD2. In germline, CDR1 is LNHNV, CDR2 YYDKDF (reference sequence). The CDR3 runs to 15 residues. Losses at the gene ends were 3 bases for V and 2 bases for J; bases not matched to a gene: 4. The CDR3 DNA reads as TGTGCCACCAGCAGTGACCTAGCGGGGGCCTACGAGCAGTACTTC. It encodes CATSSDLAGAYEQYF. Using reference TRBV15 and TRBJ2-7 for the parts outside the CDR3, the full variable domain is DAMVIQNPRYQVTQFGKPVTLSCSQTLNHNVMYWYQQKSSQAPKLLFHYYDKDFNNEADTPDNFQSRRPNTSFCFLDIRSPGLGDTAMYLCATSSDLAGAYEQYFGPGTRLTVT.

This clone was counted a few times. This sequence joins TRBV6-5 and TRBJ2-3, with TRBD2 identical over 11 bases. J gave up 0 bases and V 4 bases, and 3 bases lay outside the gene matches. Germline values: CDR1 MNHEY, CDR2 SVGAGI. The CDR3 is made up of 16 amino acids. Here the CDR3 reads CASSWLAGGSTDTQYF. In nucleotides, the CDR3 is TGTGCCAGCAGTTGGCTAGCGGGAGGAAGCACAGATACGCAGTATTTT.

The rearrangement uses TRBV4-1 and TRBJ2-1; D may be TRBD2 (5 bases). Trimming took 0 bases from V and 0 from J, leaving 12 bases between them. Germline values: CDR1 MGHRA, CDR2 YSYEKL. This CDR3 has 17 residues. CDR3 nucleotides: TGCGCCAGCAGCCAAGATATAAGCGGCAGCTCCTACAATGAGCAGTTCTTC. This translates into CASSQDISGSSYNEQFF.

This rearrangement joins TRBV7-3 to TRBJ2-7, with 12 bases aligning to TRBD2. Trimming at V came to 4 bases and at J to 5 bases, leaving 6 bases not matched to a gene. Germline CDR1 is SGHTA and CDR2 is FQGTGA. The CDR3 totals 15 residues. In DNA form, the CDR3 reads TGTGCCAGCAGCTCCCGACTAGCGGGGGCCCACGAGCAGTACTTC. Its translation: CASSSRLAGAHEQYF. Complete variable domain (other parts from reference TRBV7-3 and TRBJ2-7): GAGVSQTPSNKVTEKGKYVELRCDPISGHTALYWYRQSLGQGPEFLIYFQGTGAADDSGLPNDRFFAVRPEGSVSTLKIQRTERGDSAVYLCASSSRLAGAHEQYFGPGTRLTVT.

The V gene is TRBV19, the J gene TRBJ2-7; 13 nucleotides line up with TRBD2. The trim removed 3 bases at V and 3 bases at J, leaving 11 bases unmatched. The CDR3 contains 18 residues. Per germline, CDR1 LNHDA and CDR2 SQIVND (reference sequence). The CDR3 DNA follows: TGTGCCAGTAGTATGGTACTAGCGGGAGGGCCCCTCTTCTACGAGCAGTACTTC. Encoded protein: CASSMVLAGGPLFYEQYF.

V usage is TRBV11-3 and J usage is TRBJ2-5, with a weak D call TRBD1 (6 bases). Trimming removed 5 bases from V and 5 bases from J, with 15 bases in between. Germline CDR1 and CDR2: SGHNT and YENEEA. The CDR3 has 14 residues. The CDR3 reads CASSPNRVGETQYF. CDR3 bases: TGTGCCAGCAGCCCGAACAGGGTCGGGGAGACCCAGTACTTC.

This clone was seen a few times. The genes are TRBV10-3 and TRBJ2-6; D gene uncertain. Trimming shortened V by 9 bases and J by 0 bases, and 12 bases separated the two germline ends. Germline V gene lookup returns CDR1 ENHRY and CDR2 SYGVKD. This CDR3 has 15 amino acids. In DNA, the CDR3 is TGTGCCATAGACGGTAGTCCCTCTGGGGCCAACGTCCTGACTTTC. It codes for CAIDGSPSGANVLTF.

The rearrangement joins TRBV28 to TRBJ2-1; a weak D match, TRBD1 (6 bases). The CDR3 runs to 16 residues. Germline CDR1 MDHEN, CDR2 SYDVKM. The V end was cut by 8 bases, the J end by 0 bases, with 17 bases between. The chain's CDR3 is CASGPGATSSYNEQFF. CDR3 in DNA: TGTGCCAGCGGACCAGGGGCTACTAGCTCCTACAATGAGCAGTTCTTC.

The chain uses TRBV5-1 and TRBJ2-7, with 11 bases lining up with TRBD1. The CDR3 length is 16 residues. Germline trimming cut 0 bases from V and 3 bases from J; bases unmatched to any gene: 5. CDR1 and CDR2 from the germline V gene are SGHRS and YFSETQ. The CDR3 sequence is CASSLGAGQGGYEQYF. The CDR3 region has the DNA TGCGCCAGCAGCTTGGGAGCGGGACAGGGGGGCTACGAGCAGTACTTC.

The chain combines TRBV7-9 with TRBJ2-3; D not resolved. Germline CDR1 is SEHNR and CDR2 is FQNEAQ (reference sequence). The CDR3 runs 15 residues. V was trimmed by 5 bases and J by 0 bases, leaving 12 bases between them. The CDR3 sequence is CASSASGTSTDTQYF. The CDR3 region has the DNA TGTGCCAGCAGCGCGTCCGGTACTAGCACAGATACGCAGTATTTT.

The rearrangement links TRBV12-5 to TRBJ1-1; no firm D call. This CDR3 spans 12 amino acids. The germline V and J ends were trimmed by 7 bases and 6 bases, with 12 bases remaining between them. In germline, CDR1 is LGHNT, CDR2 FRNRAP. In DNA form, the CDR3 reads TGTGCTAGTGCCCAATGGATGTCTGAAGCTTTCTTT. Amino acid sequence: CASAQWMSEAFF.

The genes are TRBV7-9 and TRBJ2-7; 10 bases are shared with TRBD1. Germline CDR1 SEHNR, CDR2 FQNEAQ (reference sequence). This CDR3 has 14 amino acids. The V gene end was trimmed by 6 bases and the J gene end by 6 bases; junction bases not matched to a gene: 8. CDR3 sequence: CASRTDRGVGEQYF. The CDR3 DNA reads TGTGCCAGCAGGACGGACAGGGGGGTCGGCGAGCAGTACTTC.

The chain combines TRBV29-1 with TRBJ1-6; 8 bases fit TRBD1. Germline CDR1 and CDR2: SQVTM and ANQGSEA. J lost 5 bases, V lost 8 bases, and 2 bases had no gene match. The CDR3 contains 12 residues. CDR3 DNA sequence: TGCAGCCTGGGACAGGATAATTCACCCCTCCACTTT. It specifies CSLGQDNSPLHF. The full variable domain, its missing parts supplied by reference TRBV29-1 and TRBJ1-6, is SAVISQKPSRDICQRGTSLTIQCQVDSQVTMMFWYRQQPGQSLTLIATANQGSEATYESGFVIDKFPISRPNLTFSTLTVSNMSPEDSSIYLCSLGQDNSPLHFGNGTRLTVT.

V usage is TRBV9 and J usage is TRBJ2-4, with 8 bases matching TRBD2. The CDR3 length is 13 residues. With V trimmed by 3 bases and J by 5 bases, 1 base remained unmatched. Germline values: CDR1 SGDLS, CDR2 YYNGEE. CDR3 in DNA: TGTGCCAGCAGCGCGGGAGGGGAAAACATTCAGTACTTC. It is translated as CASSAGGENIQYF.